The following is a T cell receptor (beta chain) sequence with its context. The sample originates from a study of shared clonotypes between healthy human individuals. CDR3 size: 14 residues. The ends were cut back, 3 bases at V and 5 bases at J, with 11 bases in the middle. Germline V gene data show CDR1 as KGHSH and CDR2 as LQKENI. The protocol was immunoSEQ multiplex PCR, while the TCRdb copy is restricted to in-frame clones and leaves out a portion. The repertoire consists of 2 million to 2.5 million clones, with just over 90% occurring once and the leading ten covering 0.39%. The gene calls are TRBV18 and TRBJ1-5; no firm D call. The sequenced material came from naive CD4+ T cells from PBMCs. Described subset: CD45RA+ positively selected. This receptor was taken from a man aged 18 to 29 in good health. Some clones in this sample may be carry-over from other donors' samples. CDR3 DNA: TGTGCCAGCTCACCCATTCCGGCGGATCAGCCCCAGCATTTT. Amino acids: CASSPIPADQPQHF.